This section outlines one T cell receptor beta chain sequence together with its context. In the same sample, other DNA sequences code for this CDR3. Using immunoSEQ multiplex PCR, the repertoire was profiled, and TCRdb retains in-frame clones only, with some absent. Among about 1 million clones listed, around 76% were seen once. With 0 bases removed from V and 2 bases from J, the gap between germline ends came to 11 bases. CDR3 length equals 15 residues. The germline V gene encodes CDR1 MNHEY and CDR2 SVGAGI. The record originates from a study of shared clonotypes between healthy human individuals. The clonotype originates from a young man in good health. Material: memory CD4+ T cells sorted from blood. The subset: CD45RA-negative fraction. This chain connects TRBV6-5 to TRBJ2-7; possibly TRBD1 for D (6 bases). In nucleotides, the CDR3 is TGTGCCAGCAGTTACTCTTCGGGACAAGCCTACGAGCAGTACTTC. Translating it yields CASSYSSGQAYEQYF.